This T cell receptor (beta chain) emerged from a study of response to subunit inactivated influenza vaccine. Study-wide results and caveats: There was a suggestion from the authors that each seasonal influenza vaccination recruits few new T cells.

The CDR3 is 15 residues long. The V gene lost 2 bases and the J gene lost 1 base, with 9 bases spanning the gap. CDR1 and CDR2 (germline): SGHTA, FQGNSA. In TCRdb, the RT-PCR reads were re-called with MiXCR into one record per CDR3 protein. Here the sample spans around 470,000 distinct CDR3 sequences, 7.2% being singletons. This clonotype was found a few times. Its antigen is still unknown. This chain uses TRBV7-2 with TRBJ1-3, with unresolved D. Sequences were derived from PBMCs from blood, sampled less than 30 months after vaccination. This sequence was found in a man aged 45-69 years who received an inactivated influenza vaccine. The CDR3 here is CASSLRPPSGNTIYF. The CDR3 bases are TGTGCCAGCAGCTTACGGCCCCCGTCTGGAAACACCATATATTTT.